This T cell receptor (beta chain) was found in a study of read filtering for tumor transcriptome and immune sequencing. At the time of active disease, bone marrow was collected from every patient. This library used around 0.4 ug RNA and molecular barcoded adaptors spanning alpha/delta and beta/gamma chains. TCRdb re-analysed the reads in MiXCR, keeping a single row per CDR3 protein. The sample has about 22,000 distinct CDR3 sequences, approximately 13% seen once. In regard to this clonotype: A much larger clone is a single base away; this may be a read error.

Sequenced: a population of CD138-negative cells sorted from bone marrow. The receptor was derived from a donor aged 40 or older with multiple myeloma.

Written as DNA, the CDR3 is TGTGCCGGCAGCTTATTCAGGGAGAGAGTAGCGGGAGTCTCTGAGCAGTTCTTC. Its translation is CAGSLFRERVAGVSEQFF. The chain is built from TRBV11-2 and TRBJ2-1, with TRBD2 identical over 9 bases. Germline assignment: CDR1 SGHAT and CDR2 FQNNGV. The CDR3 contains 18 residues. Complete variable domain (other parts from reference TRBV11-2 and TRBJ2-1): EAGVAQSPRYKIIEKRQSVAFWCNPISGHATLYWYQQILGQGPKLLIQFQNNGVVDDSQLPKDRFSAERLKGVDSTLKIQPAKLEDSAVYLCAGSLFRERVAGVSEQFFGPGTRLTVL.